This T cell receptor (beta chain) derives from a study of blood T cell repertoires in COVID-19. Overall study context: Acute and convalescent COVID-19 specimens originated in the United States, Italy and Spain. From T cells, B-cell-depleted T cells, or PBMCs came the material, which was cDNA or gDNA.

In its sample, this clone was seen once. Clinical history as reported by participants underpinned cohort assignment. Recovered Cohort 3 donors showed two negative PCRs, clearance, or symptom resolution. Only in-frame clones appear in the TCRdb table, and some are missing; sequencing was by immunoSEQ multiplex PCR. The sample lists 170,000 or so clones, roughly 88% occurring once. Specimen: PBMCs or T cells enriched from blood (not recorded which). The source of this sequence is a woman in her late teens or twenties who had recovered from COVID-19.

CDR3 in amino acids: CASSIDEGQGQYF. The DNA of the CDR3 is TGTGCCAGTAGTATAGACGAAGGGCAGGGGCAGTATTTT. The chain links TRBV19 to TRBJ2-3, with D tentatively TRBD1 (5 bases). With 0 bases removed from V and 11 bases from J, the gap between germline ends came to 12 bases. The CDR3 has 13 residues. The V gene's germline CDR1 is LNHDA and CDR2 SQIVND (reference sequence).